This record looks at one T cell receptor (beta chain) sequence and its context. Its antigen is currently not known. No base quality values were provided; no much bigger clone lies one nucleotide off. RNA was extracted using the RNeasy kit, and roughly 0.45 to 1 microgram was reverse transcribed with random hexamers. The immunoSEQ multiplex PCR assay, covering 54 Vbeta and 13 Jbeta segments, was used to amplify TCR beta CDR3 regions. Bias from PCR amplification was corrected by using a synthetic template baseline for primer optimization and for computational correction. Per the authors' processing: Reads were annotated to V, D and J genes according to IMGT and were analyzed with immunoSEQ Analyzer, with only productive sequences retained. To calculate clonality, Shannon entropy was normalized by log2 of the number of productive unique sequences and then subtracted from one. For each patient and control, public and private clones were evaluated within the 100 most prevalent clones. Clones were defined as Susac-specific when absent from the healthy and MS cohorts, from approximately 1,100 published viral clones and from other ImmuneACCESS disease sequences. The public reads were quality trimmed at Q25 with fastp and then assembled into clones with MiXCR by TCRdb, keeping productive beta chains. Under each unique CDR3 protein, matching rows form one entry showing the most common genes and DNA. TCRdb assigned the V and J calls; the authors' analysis was not used. Present in this sample are about 130,000 distinct CDR3 sequences, around nine tenths of which were seen just once. Of the sample, about 0.23% falls within the top ten clones.

This entry comes from a study of CD8 T cells in Susac syndrome (dated by TCRdb to between 2018 and 2021). In the study overall: The study used repertoire sequencing to test whether antigen drove CD8+ T cell activation and differentiation in Susac syndrome. Clonality of the CD8+ T cell repertoire was compared between eleven to twelve healthy donors, around 14 Susac syndrome patients and under 19 multiple sclerosis patients. Summary of the overall study and its limitations: The number of individuals in the TCR sequencing and HLA analysis was recognized as being relatively small.

From cysteine to phenylalanine, the CDR3 is 14 amino acids long. The kept DNA is CDR3 alone, 42 bases in frame from the first base. Between the V and J ends, shortened by 3 bases and 6 bases respectively, the junction contains 13 bases. CDR1 MNHEY and CDR2 SMNVEV were looked up in the germline V gene (reference sequence). Peripheral blood CD8+ and CD4+ T cells from healthy donors, Susac syndrome patients and multiple sclerosis patients were profiled by high-throughput TCR beta sequencing. Treatment-naive patients with stable or active relapsing-remitting disease fulfilling revised McDonald criteria were used as multiple sclerosis controls. Bulk CD8+ and CD4+ T cells were purified by magnetic negative isolation, whereas CD8+ TEMRA cells were enriched by FACS. Blood was collected in EDTA tubes and processed within 24 hours, with PBMCs isolated through density gradient centrifugation. PBMCs intended for TCR sequencing were frozen in liquid nitrogen and were later thawed in a 37 degrees C water bath. A purity of at least 90% was achieved for sorted or isolated CD4+, CD8+ and CD8+ TEMRA cells.

The chain is assembled from TRBV27 and TRBJ2-3; the D gene remains uncertain. The sequenced material came from CD8+ T cells from PBMCs. The clonotype was recovered from a human donor with multiple sclerosis. The CDR3 region reads CASSFAPLSDTQYF. The DNA sequence follows: TGTGCCAGCAGTTTTGCCCCACTATCGGATACGCAGTATTTT.